Sequencing of this T cell receptor (beta chain) was carried out in a study of CD8+ T cells in alopecia areata. Broader study findings: Mice showed clearer TCR sharing than patients did, a gap that was possibly HLA-related. It was lesional scalp, especially alopecia totalis/universalis, that showed higher clonality than normal scalp.

CDR1 is MGHRA, CDR2 YSYEKL, per germline. The CDR3 is 14 amino acids. V lost 1 base, J lost 4 bases, and 4 bases stayed unmatched. TCR sequencing used cDNA made by reverse transcription of extracted RNA. Sequencing used immunoSEQ multiplex PCR; TCRdb keeps in-frame clones, though not all of them. This sample has around 150,000 clones, with around 54% found just once. This clone has more than one count but fewer than ten. Its matching antigen is unknown. PBMCs were stained for CD3, CD4 and CD8, and CD4+ and CD8+ T cells were sorted. This sequence was found in a human donor in good health. The chain has TRBV4-1 and TRBJ2-7, with TRBD1 matching 7 bases. The specimen was CD4+ T cells sorted from blood. The DNA of the CDR3 is TGCGCCAGCAGCCAAGTGGGACAGCGATACGAGCAGTACTTC. Amino acids: CASSQVGQRYEQYF.